These 15 T cell receptor beta chains share one sample of origin, sequenced in a study of OX40 agonist ivuxolimab in advanced cancers. Sequenced by immunoSEQ multiplex PCR; TCRdb stores in-frame clones only, minus some. The repertoire holds roughly 80,000 clones, roughly 85% seen once, with under 0.75% in the top ten. Material: CD4+ or CD8+ T cells sorted from blood, obtained in a trial of the OX40 agonist ivuxolimab. The receptors were gathered from an adult with an advanced solid tumor such as melanoma, head and neck, liver or kidney cancer.

This clone counts as medium-sized. Other DNA sequences within the sample encode an identical CDR3. The chain couples TRBV11-2 to TRBJ1-6; no firm D call. CDR1 is SGHAT and CDR2 is FQNNGV in the germline V gene. The CDR3 runs to 14 residues. Trimming pared 0 bases from V and 10 bases from J, leaving 10 bases between. CDR3: CASSLDPGTSPLHF. DNA for the CDR3: TGTGCCAGCAGCTTAGATCCGGGTACCTCACCCCTCCACTTT.

The CDR3 loop is CASSFQGRIGNSPLHF. The CDR3 DNA reads TGTGCCAGCAGCTTTCAGGGGAGGATCGGGAATTCACCCCTCCACTTT. J is TRBJ1-6 and V is TRBV11-2; D may be TRBD1 (6 bases). Germline CDR1 and CDR2: SGHAT and FQNNGV. The CDR3 runs 16 residues. The V gene lost 3 bases and the J gene lost 7 bases, with 16 bases spanning the gap.

The CDR3: CASRGTSGGRLTDTQYF. CDR3 nucleotide sequence: TGTGCCAGCAGGGGGACTAGCGGGGGCCGTCTCACAGATACGCAGTATTTT. The chain is built from TRBV7-2 and TRBJ2-3; 14 nucleotides line up with TRBD2. Germline CDR1 reads SGHTA; CDR2 reads FQGNSA. J lost 2 bases, V lost 6 bases, and 7 bases had no gene match. The CDR3 sequence is 17 residues long.

A word on this clone: A junction end diverges from the germline sequence, so it may reflect a read error. The V call is TRBV6-1, the J call TRBJ2-2; 12 nucleotides align to TRBD1. This CDR3 has 16 residues. Germline V CDR1 and CDR2: MNHNS, SASEGT. CDR3 sequence (DNA): TGTGCCATCAGTGAGCCCGGGACAGGGGGCACTGGGGAGCTGTTTTTT. It yields the protein CAISEPGTGGTGELFF.

The chain combines TRBV4-2 with TRBJ2-4, with TRBD1 identical over 10 bases. The ends lost 4 bases at V and 5 bases at J; junction bases unmatched: 5. The V gene's germline CDR1 is LGHNA and CDR2 YNFKEQ. This CDR3 is built from 15 residues. CDR3 coding DNA: TGTGCCAGCAGCCCTTCCGGGACAGGGGAAAACATTCAGTACTTC. Residues: CASSPSGTGENIQYF.

This clone is a singleton in its sample. The V and J genes are TRBV30 and TRBJ2-3, with a weak D call TRBD2 (6 bases). Germline V gene lookup returns CDR1 GTSNPN and CDR2 SVGIG (reference sequence). The CDR3 contains 15 residues. V dropped 2 bases and J dropped 4 bases, with 16 bases sitting between them. In DNA form, the CDR3 reads TGTGCCTGGAGTTTGGGGCGGGGTAGCGCAGATACGCAGTATTTT. As protein: CAWSLGRGSADTQYF.

The V and J genes are TRBV7-2 and TRBJ2-6; D might be TRBD2 (7 bases). CDR3 length equals 18 residues. V was trimmed by 5 bases and J by 3 bases, leaving 20 bases between them. Germline loops: CDR1 SGHTA, CDR2 FQGNSA. In DNA form, the CDR3 reads TGTGCCAGCAGCCCCCGGCCCGGGGGGCATGGTGGGGCCAACGTCCTGACTTTC. Its protein is CASSPRPGGHGGANVLTF.

V usage is TRBV5-1 and J usage is TRBJ2-2; D uncertain. Trimming pared 1 base from V and 2 bases from J, leaving 6 bases between. Germline V lookup: CDR1 SGHRS, CDR2 YFSETQ. CDR3 size: 14 residues. CDR3 residues: CASSLNLNTGELFF. CDR3 bases: TGCGCCAGCAGCTTGAACTTAAACACCGGGGAGCTGTTTTTT.

The chain employs TRBV5-1 and TRBJ2-2; 9 bases agree with TRBD2. This CDR3 comprises 15 residues. J was trimmed by 3 bases and V by 1 base; bases with no gene match: 1. Germline V gene sequence: CDR1 SGHRS, CDR2 YFSETQ. CDR3 sequence: CASSLSGGHTGELFF. For the CDR3, the DNA is TGCGCCAGCAGCTTGAGCGGGGGGCACACCGGGGAGCTGTTTTTT.

The V gene is TRBV19, the J gene TRBJ2-3; D may be TRBD2 (5 bases). V lost 3 bases, J lost 4 bases, and 20 bases lay in between. Germline V gene sequence: CDR1 LNHDA, CDR2 SQIVND (reference sequence). This CDR3 is built from 17 residues. In DNA, the CDR3 is TGTGCCAGTAGTATGAGCTTTTTTGAGGGTGCCGCAGATACGCAGTATTTT. Translating gives CASSMSFFEGAADTQYF.

This clone was seen a single time. J is TRBJ2-1 and V is TRBV5-1; 8 bases line up with TRBD1. CDR1 and CDR2 from the germline V gene are SGHRS and YFSETQ. The CDR3 consists of 14 residues. The J segment lost 8 bases and the V segment lost 4 bases, leaving 8 bases of the junction unmatched. The CDR3 loop reads CASSPGTGGDEQFF. CDR3 in DNA: TGCGCCAGCAGCCCCGGAACAGGGGGTGATGAGCAGTTCTTC.

The chain couples TRBV11-2 to TRBJ1-2; weak D call: TRBD1 (6 bases). The V gene's germline CDR1 is SGHAT and CDR2 FQNNGV. V was clipped by 2 bases and J by 5 bases, with 18 bases between them. The CDR3 runs 16 residues. The CDR3 sequence: CASSLSGSRGGYGYTF. CDR3 nucleotides: TGTGCCAGCAGCTTAAGTGGGTCCAGGGGAGGGTATGGCTACACCTTC.

This chain connects TRBV30 to TRBJ1-4; D not resolved. The V gene lost 4 bases and the J gene lost 8 bases, with 20 bases spanning the gap. Germline V CDR1 and CDR2: GTSNPN, SVGIG (reference sequence). The length of the CDR3 is 15 residues. The CDR3 here is CAWKLAGGMEEKLFF. Written as DNA, the CDR3 is TGTGCCTGGAAATTGGCCGGTGGAATGGAGGAAAAACTGTTTTTT.

The rearrangement joins TRBV2 to TRBJ2-2; 7 bases align to TRBD1. The CDR3 length is 13 residues. Germline loops: CDR1 SNHLY, CDR2 FYNNEI. The junction had 4 bases not matched to a gene; V was cut back by 6 bases and J by 6 bases. In nucleotides, the CDR3 is TGTGCCAGCAGAAACCAGGGGGCCGGGGAGCTGTTTTTT. This translates into CASRNQGAGELFF.

This clone was detected a few times. The chain has TRBV7-8 and TRBJ2-7; the D gene is possibly TRBD2 (6 bases). The CDR3 sequence is 15 residues long. The V end lost 1 base, the J end lost 2 bases, and 12 bases lay between the germline ends. Germline CDR1 is SGHVS and CDR2 is FQNEAQ. CDR3 amino acids: CASSLGRRVTYEQYF. DNA of the CDR3: TGTGCCAGCAGCTTAGGCAGGAGGGTTACCTACGAGCAGTACTTC. The variable domain in full, completed from reference TRBV7-8 and TRBJ2-7, reads GAGVSQSPRYKVAKRGQDVALRCDPISGHVSLFWYQQALGQGPEFLTYFQNEAQLDKSGLPSDRFFAERPEGSVSTLKIQRTQQEDSAVYLCASSLGRRVTYEQYFGPGTRLTVT.